These 6 T cell receptor beta chains came from one sample sequenced in a study of CD8+CD57+ T cells in acquired aplastic anemia. CDR3 and TCR beta VDJ profiling relied on a genomic DNA template. TCRdb reanalysed the reads using MiXCR and keeps one entry per CDR3 protein. The sample includes hundreds of thousands of distinct CDR3 sequences, about two thirds of them seen just once. Sequencing was carried out using sorted CD4+, CD8+, or CD8+CD57+ T cells (not recorded which) from PBMCs. These receptors all come from a human donor in good health, serving as a control.

The V call is TRBV7-2, the J call TRBJ2-1; D is unclear. Germline V gene data show CDR1 as SGHTA and CDR2 as FQGNSA. The CDR3 totals 15 residues. Between the trimmed V and J ends, which lost 0 bases and 7 bases, there was a span of 13 bases. Here the CDR3 reads CASSLAIGRWNEQFF. DNA for the CDR3: TGTGCCAGCAGCTTAGCCATTGGCCGGTGGAATGAGCAGTTCTTC.

Remarks on this clonotype: An end of the junction does not agree with germline; a read error may underlie this. The chain links TRBV2 to TRBJ1-5; 7 nucleotides match TRBD1. There are 17 residues in the CDR3. Germline V lookup: CDR1 SNHLY, CDR2 FYNNEI. The CDR3 DNA reads as TGTGCCAGCAGTGAAGAAGGGGGCCAGGGCGGCCATTCGCCCCGGCATTTT. Amino acids: CASSEEGGQGGHSPRHF.

In its sample, this clonotype was seen many times. The chain recombines TRBV4-3 with TRBJ1-2; D not resolved. V lost 0 bases to trimming and J lost 1 base, with 12 bases between them. CDR1 and CDR2 (germline): LGHNA, YSLEER. The CDR3 contains 16 residues. DNA for the CDR3: TGCGCCAGCAGCCAAGATTTTCTAGAGAGTAACTATGGCTACACCTTC. Its protein is CASSQDFLESNYGYTF.

CDR3 amino acids: CSATGTGLAGNYEQYF. The CDR3 DNA reads as TGCAGTGCTACGGGGACGGGGCTAGCGGGGAACTACGAGCAGTACTTC. The V call is TRBV20-1, the J call TRBJ2-7, with 9 nucleotides matching TRBD2. The CDR3 runs to 16 residues. The V gene end was trimmed by 4 bases and the J gene end by 3 bases; junction bases not matched to a gene: 13. CDR1 is DFQATT, CDR2 SNEGSKA, per germline (reference sequence).

This rearrangement joins TRBV7-9 to TRBJ2-7, with a tentative D call TRBD2 (5 bases). The germline V and J ends were trimmed by 3 bases and 6 bases, with 9 bases remaining between them. This CDR3 has 12 residues. The germline V gene has CDR1 SEHNR and CDR2 FQNEAQ (reference sequence). CDR3: CASSLRAVEQYF. The CDR3 DNA reads TGTGCCAGCAGCTTGCGGGCGGTCGAGCAGTACTTC.

CDR3 bases: TGTGCCAGCAGCACCGGGACTAGCCACTACGAGCAGTACTTC. Protein product: CASSTGTSHYEQYF. This chain links TRBV9 with TRBJ2-7, with TRBD2 identical over 9 bases. The V and J ends lost 4 bases and 3 bases, in that order; junction bases with no gene match: 5. This CDR3 is built from 14 residues. Germline lookup yields CDR1 SGDLS and CDR2 YYNGEE. Using reference TRBV9 and TRBJ2-7 for the parts outside the CDR3, the full variable domain is DSGVTQTPKHLITATGQRVTLRCSPRSGDLSVYWYQQSLDQGLQFLIQYYNGEERAKGNILERFSAQQFPDLHSELNLSSLELGDSALYFCASSTGTSHYEQYFGPGTRLTVT.